This passage covers 17 T cell receptor beta chains from one sample sequenced in a study of cytomegalovirus exposure and HLA in healthy donors. PCR amplification relied on 60 Vbeta primers (plus 13 Jbeta primers). Assay: immunoSEQ multiplex PCR; the TCRdb copy retains only in-frame clones and omits some. The sample has about 90,000 clones. The specimen was PBMCs. The receptors originated from a woman aged 25 to 45 in good health and CMV-seronegative.

The chain couples TRBV7-2 to TRBJ2-7; 10 bases are a match to TRBD2. Germline-derived CDR1 and CDR2 are SGHTA and FQGNSA. The CDR3 consists of 15 residues. With V trimmed by 5 bases and J by 2 bases, 6 bases remained unmatched. CDR3 amino acids: CASSLTSGITYEQYF. Written as DNA, the CDR3 is TGTGCCAGCAGCCTAACTAGCGGGATAACCTACGAGCAGTACTTC. Based on the CDR3 plus reference TRBV7-2 and TRBJ2-7, the full variable domain is GAGVSQSPSNKVTEKGKDVELRCDPISGHTALYWYRQSLGQGLEFLIYFQGNSAPDKSGLPSDRFSAERTGGSVSTLTIQRTQQEDSAVYLCASSLTSGITYEQYFGPGTRLTVT.

CDR3 amino acids: CASSSQDRALMTQHF. For the CDR3, the DNA is TGTGCCAGCAGCTCCCAGGACAGGGCCCTCATGACCCAGCATTTT. The chain employs TRBV7-2 and TRBJ1-5; TRBD1 agrees at 8 bases. The germline V gene encodes CDR1 SGHTA and CDR2 FQGNSA. Trimming removed 4 bases from V and 11 bases from J; junction bases left unmatched: 13. The CDR3 runs to 15 residues. Full variable domain (missing parts from reference TRBV7-2 and TRBJ1-5): GAGVSQSPSNKVTEKGKDVELRCDPISGHTALYWYRQSLGQGLEFLIYFQGNSAPDKSGLPSDRFSAERTGGSVSTLTIQRTQQEDSAVYLCASSSQDRALMTQHFGDGTRLSIL.

The chain uses TRBV5-5 and TRBJ2-4; 10 nucleotides align to TRBD1. Trimming at V came to 4 bases and at J to 2 bases, leaving 9 bases not matched to a gene. CDR1 is SGHKS, CDR2 YYEKEE, per germline (reference sequence). This CDR3 is 17 amino acids long. CDR3 nucleotides: TGTGCCAGCAGCCTAGACAGGGGGCTATCGTCCAAAAACATTCAGTACTTC. Translated: CASSLDRGLSSKNIQYF.

The chain couples TRBV5-8 to TRBJ2-7; 8 positions match TRBD1. The CDR3 has 13 amino acids. V lost 4 bases to trimming and J lost 2 bases; unmatched junction nucleotides: 2. Per the germline V gene, CDR1 is SGHTS and CDR2 is YDEGEE. CDR3 DNA: TGTGCCAGCAGCCGACAGGGGACCTACGAGCAGTACTTC. It translates to CASSRQGTYEQYF.

The V gene is TRBV15, the J gene TRBJ1-4; D is unresolved. Trimming took 3 bases from V and 5 from J, leaving 13 bases between them. The germline CDR1 and CDR2 sequences are LNHNV and YYDKDF (reference sequence). CDR3 length equals 15 residues. The CDR3 protein is CATSRSLVINEKLFF. DNA for the CDR3: TGTGCCACCAGCAGGTCACTGGTGATAAATGAAAAACTGTTTTTT. Variable domain in full (rest from reference TRBV15 and TRBJ1-4): DAMVIQNPRYQVTQFGKPVTLSCSQTLNHNVMYWYQQKSSQAPKLLFHYYDKDFNNEADTPDNFQSRRPNTSFCFLDIRSPGLGDTAMYLCATSRSLVINEKLFFGSGTQLSVL.

This chain links TRBV27 with TRBJ2-7; D is uncertain. Germline CDR1 MNHEY, CDR2 SMNVEV (reference sequence). Trimming cost V 4 bases and J 5 bases, with 15 bases left between them. This CDR3 region has 14 residues. The CDR3 DNA reads as TGTGCCAGCAGTTCCCACTCCTCCGGTGACGAGCAGTACTTC. Protein sequence: CASSSHSSGDEQYF.

V is TRBV6-6 and J is TRBJ2-3; D possibly corresponds to TRBD2 (6 bases). V shed 6 bases and J shed 6 bases, with 22 bases lying between them. This CDR3 contains 16 residues. Germline lookup yields CDR1 MNHNY and CDR2 SVGAGI (reference sequence). The CDR3: CASRTSLLRDPDTQYF. CDR3 sequence (DNA): TGTGCCAGCAGGACCTCCTTGCTGCGGGACCCCGATACGCAGTATTTT.

Here the CDR3 reads CASSLRGRYNEQFF. For the CDR3, the DNA is TGTGCCAGCAGCCTCCGGGGTCGCTACAATGAGCAGTTCTTC. This chain connects TRBV5-8 to TRBJ2-1, with a possible D match to TRBD2 (5 bases). The CDR3 runs 14 residues. Germline-derived CDR1 and CDR2 are SGHTS and YDEGEE. V gave up 4 bases and J gave up 3 bases, with 11 bases separating them.

The chain employs TRBV19 and TRBJ2-5; D not certain. Trimming cost V 1 base and J 5 bases, with 14 bases left between them. In germline, CDR1 is LNHDA, CDR2 SQIVND (reference sequence). The CDR3 has 15 residues. CDR3: CASSIVPLHRETQYF. DNA of the CDR3: TGTGCCAGTAGTATAGTGCCACTCCACCGGGAGACCCAGTACTTC.

V gene TRBV9 combines with J gene TRBJ1-6; D uncertain. CDR3 length: 15 amino acids. The germline V and J ends were trimmed by 0 bases and 7 bases, with 11 bases remaining between them. Germline loops: CDR1 SGDLS, CDR2 YYNGEE. The CDR3 DNA sequence: TGTGCCAGCAGCGTAGACGGGGTTAGAAATTCACCCCTCCACTTT. This sequence encodes CASSVDGVRNSPLHF.

The V and J genes are TRBV7-9 and TRBJ2-5; 7 bases map to TRBD2. The J call could be wrong; TRBJ2-7 is a better fit for the DNA end. CDR3 length: 14 amino acids. Germline V CDR1 and CDR2: SEHNR, FQNEAQ (reference sequence). The CDR3 reads CASPPGAGRPEQYF. The CDR3 nucleotides read TGTGCCAGCCCTCCGGGAGCGGGACGACCCGAGCAGTACTTC.

The chain links TRBV29-1 to TRBJ1-1; D uncertain. This CDR3 is built from 14 residues. Looked up from germline, CDR1 is SQVTM and CDR2 is ANQGSEA. Trimming pared 8 bases from V and 0 bases from J, leaving 16 bases between. The CDR3 loop is CSLTSEPMNTEAFF. The DNA of the CDR3 is TGCAGCTTAACCAGCGAGCCTATGAACACTGAAGCTTTCTTT. The variable domain in full, with the rest retrieved from reference TRBV29-1 and TRBJ1-1, is SAVISQKPSRDICQRGTSLTIQCQVDSQVTMMFWYRQQPGQSLTLIATANQGSEATYESGFVIDKFPISRPNLTFSTLTVSNMSPEDSSIYLCSLTSEPMNTEAFFGQGTRLTVV.

The chain combines TRBV6-5 with TRBJ2-2, with D perhaps TRBD1 (6 bases). The CDR3 extends over 16 amino acids. V was trimmed by 1 base and J by 4 bases, leaving 13 bases between them. The V gene's germline CDR1 is MNHEY and CDR2 SVGAGI. CDR3 in DNA: TGTGCCAGCAGTTACTTGTCAGGGGTCAGCACCGGGGAGCTGTTTTTT. It is translated as CASSYLSGVSTGELFF.

The chain joins TRBV9 to TRBJ1-1; weak D call: TRBD1 (5 bases). Between the trimmed V and J ends, which lost 3 bases and 4 bases, there was a span of 13 bases. CDR3 length equals 14 residues. The germline CDR1 and CDR2 sequences are SGDLS and YYNGEE. This CDR3 reads CASSGSGGGTEAFF. The CDR3 nucleotides read TGTGCCAGCAGCGGCAGCGGGGGGGGCACTGAAGCTTTCTTT.

J is TRBJ1-1 and V is TRBV5-4; 7 nucleotides align to TRBD1. Germline V lookup: CDR1 SGHNT, CDR2 YYREEE (reference sequence). After removal of 5 bases from V and 4 bases from J, the junction contained 5 bases not matched to a gene. This CDR3 has 13 amino acids. CDR3 amino acids: CASRLTGSTEAFF. In DNA, the CDR3 is TGTGCCAGCAGGCTGACAGGGAGCACTGAAGCTTTCTTT.

The chain recombines TRBV29-1 with TRBJ1-4, with 8 bases identical to TRBD1. The ends lost 0 bases at V and 0 bases at J; junction bases unmatched: 12. The CDR3 contains 19 residues. Germline V gene sequence: CDR1 SQVTM, CDR2 ANQGSEA. CDR3 sequence: CSVEESVGDRPSTNEKLFF. The DNA of the CDR3 is TGCAGCGTTGAAGAATCGGTCGGGGACAGGCCTTCAACTAATGAAAAACTGTTTTTT.

The chain combines TRBV11-2 with TRBJ2-7; the match to TRBD2 covers 8 bases. The V gene end was trimmed by 7 bases and the J gene end by 2 bases; junction bases not matched to a gene: 7. CDR3 length equals 14 residues. The germline CDR1 and CDR2 sequences are SGHAT and FQNNGV. The CDR3 is CASKVSGMTYEQYF. The CDR3 DNA reads as TGTGCCAGCAAAGTTAGCGGGATGACCTACGAGCAGTACTTC.